A single sample gave rise to the 3 T cell receptor beta chains below, sequenced in a study of T cells in Graves' hyperthyroidism and ophthalmopathy. TCR beta CDR3 regions were amplified from RNA. HTBI primers drove first-round RT-PCR of the TCR CDR3. TCRdb re-derived calls from the multiplex PCR reads in MiXCR, one entry per CDR3 protein. The repertoire includes under 800,000 distinct CDR3 sequences, around 13% of them detected once, and 10% sits in the top ten. Sequenced: blood. The receptors originated from a young woman with Graves' hyperthyroidism.

In its sample, this clonotype was seen many times. The chain is built from TRBV20-1 and TRBJ2-1; possibly TRBD1 for D (5 bases). CDR1 and CDR2 (germline): DFQATT, SNEGSKA (reference sequence). CDR3 length: 13 residues. The V and J ends lost 6 bases and 4 bases respectively, with 13 bases between them. CDR3 nucleotide sequence: TGCAGTGCCGACAGCCGGATATACAATGAGCAGTTCTTC. Its protein product is CSADSRIYNEQFF.

The chain carries TRBV3-1 and TRBJ1-3; no clear D. This CDR3 has 14 residues. The germline V and J ends were trimmed by 4 bases and 0 bases, with 7 bases remaining between them. Germline CDR1 and CDR2: LGHDT and YNNKEL (reference sequence). The CDR3 DNA reads TGTGCCAGCAGCCCGAGGTACTCTGGAAACACCATATATTTT. It is translated as CASSPRYSGNTIYF. The whole variable domain, filled in from reference TRBV3-1 and TRBJ1-3, reads DTAVSQTPKYLVTQMGNDKSIKCEQNLGHDTMYWYKQDSKKFLKIMFSYNNKELIINETVPNRFSPKSPDKAHLNLHINSLELGDSAVYFCASSPRYSGNTIYFGEGSWLTVV.

Concerning this clonotype itself: A read error is possible here, since a much larger clone lies one base away. The V gene is TRBV28, the J gene TRBJ1-4; possible D gene TRBD1, 5 bases. From germline, CDR1 is MDHEN and CDR2 SYDVKM. CDR3 length equals 16 residues. V shed 4 bases and J shed 2 bases, with 14 bases lying between them. CDR3 amino acids: CASSSQRGFTNEKLFF. The CDR3 DNA follows: TGTGCCAGCAGTTCCCAACGGGGGTTTACTAATGAAAAACTGTTTTTT.